The rows below give T cell receptor beta chains drawn from one sample of a study of shared clonotypes between healthy human individuals. Clones were read by immunoSEQ multiplex PCR, and TCRdb kept only the in-frame ones, dropping some. The sample includes fewer than 3 million clones, 80% to 95% of them seen just once. The sequenced sample consisted of naive CD4+ T cells from PBMCs. These receptors were collected from a man aged 18 to 35 in good health. Some clones in this sample may be carry-over from other donors' samples. CDR3s include the opening cysteine and the closing phenylalanine or tryptophan. Each record gives: J gene, V gene, D gene, clone size, CDR3 DNA, CDR3 protein. D genes are given only for firm matches. Only part of the rows carry a size: once, few, many, or a class if the clone is expanded.

>TRBJ1-2|TRBV18|.|few
TGTGCCAGCTCACCGGACATCGGCGGCTACACCTTC
CASSPDIGGYTF
>TRBJ2-1|TRBV7-2|.|.
TGTGCCAGCAGCCCCGAACTCGTGAAGGATGAGCAGTTCTTC
CASSPELVKDEQFF
>TRBJ1-5|TRBV6-6|.|.
TGTGCCAGCAGCAAACAGCGAGGGGCGATCGAGCCCCAGCATTTT
CASSKQRGAIEPQHF
>TRBJ1-4|TRBV5-1|TRBD1|.
TGCGCCAGCAGGGTGGGGACAGGTGGAATAGCTAATGAAAAACTGTTTTTT
CASRVGTGGIANEKLFF
>TRBJ1-5|TRBV6-1|.|.
TGTGCCAGCAGTGAAGCGTTCCGGTACAATAGCAATCAGCCCCAGCATTTT
CASSEAFRYNSNQPQHF
>TRBJ2-1|TRBV7-3|TRBD2|.
TGTGCCAGCAGCTTAAGGGCTAGCGGAAAAGGTGAGCAGTTCTTC
CASSLRASGKGEQFF
>TRBJ2-7|TRBV7-9|.|.
TGTGCCAGCAGCCAGGAAGGTGGCGAGCAGTACTTC
CASSQEGGEQYF
>TRBJ2-5|TRBV2|.|.
TGTGCCAGCAGCCTAGAATCAGGGGGGGAGACCCAGTACTTC
CASSLESGGETQYF
>TRBJ1-2|TRBV20-1|.|.
TGCAGTGCCGGGGACGGCACAGGCTACACCTTC
CSAGDGTGYTF
>TRBJ1-1|TRBV4-1|.|.
TGCGCCAGCAGCCAAGTAACCCTGGAGGTCGCTGAAGCTTTCTTT
CASSQVTLEVAEAFF
>TRBJ1-5|TRBV10-3|TRBD1|.
TGTGCCATCGGACAGGGGGCGGATCAGCCCCAGCATTTT
CAIGQGADQPQHF
>TRBJ2-3|TRBV5-1|TRBD2|.
TGCGCCAGCAGCTTGGAGGTAGCGGGGGACACAGATACGCAGTATTTT
CASSLEVAGDTDTQYF
>TRBJ2-2|TRBV18|TRBD1|.
TGTGCCAGCGCGACAGGGGTCACCGGGGAGCTGTTTTTT
CASATGVTGELFF
>TRBJ2-5|TRBV18|.|.
TGTGCCAGCTCACCCGACGGAGAGACCCAGTACTTC
CASSPDGETQYF
>TRBJ2-1|TRBV5-1|.|.
TGCGCCAGCAGCCTCGTCCCGGGAACTAACTACAATGAGCAGTTCTTC
CASSLVPGTNYNEQFF
>TRBJ1-2|TRBV19|.|.
TGTGCCAGCAAGGGGGACCCCGGTACGGGCTACACCTTC
CASKGDPGTGYTF
>TRBJ1-5|TRBV4-1|.|.
TGCGCCAGCAGCCCCAGACAGGGCAATCAGCCCCAGCATTTT
CASSPRQGNQPQHF
>TRBJ2-5|TRBV7-3|TRBD2|.
TGTGCCAGCAGCCTTGTAGCGGGAGAGGCTGAGACCCAGTACTTC
CASSLVAGEAETQYF
>TRBJ1-1|TRBV6-5|TRBD1|once
TGTGCCAGCAGGCCGGGACAGGGGGCTGAAGCTTTCTTT
CASRPGQGAEAFF
>TRBJ2-7|TRBV5-1|TRBD1|.
TGCGCCAGCAGCCCGACCGGGACAGGGGCTGAAGAGCAGTACTTC
CASSPTGTGAEEQYF
>TRBJ2-2|TRBV28|TRBD2|.
TGTGCCAGCAGTTTACGGCGGGGGAGGACCGGGGAGCTGTTTTTT
CASSLRRGRTGELFF
>TRBJ1-2|TRBV5-1|TRBD1|.
TGCGCCAGCAGCCAAGGACAGGGCAACTATGGCTACACCTTC
CASSQGQGNYGYTF